Shown below are 17 T cell receptor beta chains from a single sample sequenced in a study of blood T cell repertoires in COVID-19. Libraries were prepared by immunoSEQ multiplex PCR; TCRdb keeps only in-frame clonotypes and omits some of them. This sample carries about 99,000 clones, roughly nine tenths of them seen once, and the ten largest clones take approximately 6%. Sequencing was performed on peripheral blood. The source is a human donor in a cohort sampled during active COVID-19.

The sample holds a few counts of this clone. V and J are TRBV19 and TRBJ2-5; the D gene is possibly TRBD2 (5 bases). The germline V gene encodes CDR1 LNHDA and CDR2 SQIVND (reference sequence). Deletions cut 4 bases from V and 0 bases from J, with 15 bases between. This CDR3 has 16 amino acids. CDR3 sequence: CASSRGLPMHQETQYF. The CDR3 DNA sequence: TGTGCCAGTAGTAGAGGACTGCCGATGCACCAAGAGACCCAGTACTTC.

The V call is TRBV7-9, the J call TRBJ1-2, with a tentative D call TRBD1 (6 bases). The CDR3 has 15 amino acids. CDR1 is SEHNR, CDR2 FQNEAQ, per germline (reference sequence). Trimming shortened V by 1 base and J by 5 bases, and 14 bases separated the two germline ends. In nucleotides, the CDR3 is TGTGCCAGCAGCTTAGGATCTGGACAGATTTATGGCTACACCTTC. Translation: CASSLGSGQIYGYTF.

This chain connects TRBV7-9 to TRBJ2-1; possible D gene TRBD1, 6 bases. CDR1 SEHNR and CDR2 FQNEAQ come from the germline V gene (reference sequence). With 0 bases removed from V and 8 bases from J, the gap between germline ends came to 11 bases. The CDR3 is made up of 14 amino acids. In DNA, the CDR3 is TGTGCCAGCAGCTTAGCGACAGGTTGGGATGAGCAGTTCTTC. As protein: CASSLATGWDEQFF.

J is TRBJ2-3 and V is TRBV9, with 9 bases aligning to TRBD2. The CDR3 sequence is 14 residues long. Germline lookup yields CDR1 SGDLS and CDR2 YYNGEE. V shed 4 bases and J 5 bases; nucleotides not matched to a gene: 5. The CDR3 DNA follows: TGTGCCAGCAGCCTAGCGGGGAACGGAGATACGCAGTATTTT. Translated, it gives CASSLAGNGDTQYF.

This chain connects TRBV27 to TRBJ2-2; D is possibly TRBD2 (6 bases). Germline V gene data show CDR1 as MNHEY and CDR2 as SMNVEV (reference sequence). The CDR3 loop spans 17 amino acids. V was trimmed by 6 bases and J by 0 bases, leaving 17 bases between them. CDR3 amino acids: CASSGLANPPNTGELFF. The CDR3 coding sequence is TGTGCCAGCAGCGGGCTAGCGAACCCGCCGAACACCGGGGAGCTGTTTTTT.

The rearrangement uses TRBV7-2 and TRBJ2-5, with D possibly being TRBD2 (5 bases). The length of the CDR3 is 18 residues. V lost 2 bases and J 1 base, leaving 20 bases between the germline ends. The germline CDR1 and CDR2 sequences are SGHTA and FQGNSA. CDR3: CASSLSMGSGLSQETQYF. CDR3 nucleotides: TGTGCCAGCAGCTTATCGATGGGGAGCGGCCTTTCCCAAGAGACCCAGTACTTC.

J is TRBJ1-1 and V is TRBV28; 7 bases line up with TRBD1. V lost 7 bases to trimming and J lost 4 bases; unmatched junction nucleotides: 3. The CDR3 spans 12 residues. The germline V gene has CDR1 MDHEN and CDR2 SYDVKM. The CDR3 reads CASIAGGTEAFF. Here the CDR3 DNA reads TGTGCCAGCATCGCAGGGGGCACTGAAGCTTTCTTT.

The CDR3 spells CASSLAGLAKNIQYF. CDR3 coding DNA: TGTGCCAGCAGCTTAGCGGGGCTAGCCAAAAACATTCAGTACTTC. This sequence joins TRBV7-2 and TRBJ2-4; possibly TRBD1 for D (5 bases). This CDR3 comprises 15 residues. The germline V gene has CDR1 SGHTA and CDR2 FQGNSA. Deletions cut 0 bases from V and 0 bases from J, with 6 bases between.

This sequence joins TRBV2 and TRBJ2-1; 12 bases are a match to TRBD2. Germline V gene data show CDR1 as SNHLY and CDR2 as FYNNEI. The junction had 7 bases not matched to a gene; V was cut back by 9 bases and J by 4 bases. The CDR3 extends over 15 amino acids. The CDR3 loop reads CASRGLAGQYNEQFF. CDR3 DNA sequence: TGTGCCAGTAGGGGACTAGCGGGTCAGTACAATGAGCAGTTCTTC.

This chain joins TRBV18 and TRBJ1-1, with 7 nucleotides matching TRBD1. Germline V gene lookup returns CDR1 KGHSH and CDR2 LQKENI. The trim removed 4 bases at V and 1 base at J, leaving 9 bases unmatched. The CDR3 has 16 residues. CDR3 in amino acids: CASSRQGAMGNTEAFF. The CDR3, as DNA: TGTGCCAGCTCACGACAGGGCGCCATGGGGAACACTGAAGCTTTCTTT.

This clone was detected a few times. This chain joins TRBV5-1 and TRBJ1-6; D not certain. Germline CDR1 and CDR2: SGHRS and YFSETQ. Trimming shortened V by 0 bases and J by 7 bases, and 11 bases separated the two germline ends. This CDR3 has 15 residues. CDR3: CASSLGPEGNSPLHF. For the CDR3, the DNA is TGCGCCAGCAGCTTGGGTCCAGAGGGAAATTCACCCCTCCACTTT.

This sequence joins TRBV6-5 and TRBJ1-2; the D is unclear. Trimming took off 5 bases at V and 0 bases at J, with 7 bases between the two ends. Germline V gives CDR1 MNHEY, CDR2 SVGAGI. The CDR3 has 13 amino acids. CDR3 DNA: TGTGCCAGCAGTCGCGGATCTAACTATGGCTACACCTTC. Translated, it gives CASSRGSNYGYTF.

The J gene is TRBJ2-1, the V gene TRBV11-3; possibly TRBD2 for D (6 bases). V lost 2 bases, J lost 4 bases, and 9 bases lay in between. CDR1 is SGHNT, CDR2 YENEEA, per germline. This CDR3 contains 14 residues. The CDR3: CASSLTGTYNEQFF. In DNA form, the CDR3 reads TGTGCCAGCAGCTTAACCGGGACTTACAATGAGCAGTTCTTC.

This clone was counted once. The chain has TRBV7-9 and TRBJ2-1, with TRBD1 identical over 7 bases. Germline-derived CDR1 and CDR2 are SEHNR and FQNEAQ (reference sequence). V lost 5 bases and J lost 6; bases outside the gene matches: 10. The CDR3 is 15 amino acids. This CDR3 reads CASSEYRGKRNEQFF. CDR3 bases: TGTGCCAGCAGCGAGTACAGGGGTAAGCGCAATGAGCAGTTCTTC.

The V gene is TRBV2, the J gene TRBJ2-1; D is perhaps TRBD1 (6 bases). The CDR3 covers 14 residues. Germline loops: CDR1 SNHLY, CDR2 FYNNEI. Trimming took off 2 bases at V and 5 bases at J, with 10 bases between the two ends. CDR3 nucleotides: TGTGCCAGCAGTGAACAGGGGATCCACAATGAGCAGTTCTTC. It codes for CASSEQGIHNEQFF.

CDR3 residues: CASSLGDLDTQYF. The CDR3 DNA follows: TGTGCCAGCAGCTTAGGGGACTTAGATACGCAGTATTTT. This chain uses TRBV7-9 with TRBJ2-3; perhaps TRBD2 as D (6 bases). Germline V lookup: CDR1 SEHNR, CDR2 FQNEAQ (reference sequence). This CDR3 is 13 amino acids long. Trimming cost V 1 base and J 5 bases, with 7 bases left between them.

The J gene is TRBJ2-3, the V gene TRBV5-1; TRBD2 aligns across 9 bases. Trimming took 3 bases from V and 3 from J; bases not matched to a gene: 11. This CDR3 is 17 amino acids long. CDR1 and CDR2 (germline): SGHRS, YFSETQ. Here the CDR3 DNA reads TGCGCCAGCAGCTCCTACCTTAGCGGGAGTATGACAGATACGCAGTATTTT. It yields the protein CASSSYLSGSMTDTQYF.